Sequencing of this TCR beta chain was carried out in a study of regulatory T cells in long-lasting Graves disease. Combining iRepertoire HTBI primers with Arm-PCR of CDR3 regions, the authors built TCR beta libraries. MiXCR was run by TCRdb on the multiplex PCR reads, yielding one entry per CDR3 protein. The profile shows around 400,000 distinct CDR3 sequences, under 25% of them singletons. This CDR3 is built from 10 residues. Trimming shortened V by 4 bases and J by 11 bases, and 8 bases separated the two germline ends. Per germline, CDR1 SNHLY and CDR2 FYNNEI. Documented time point: persistent/refractory GD, antithyroid drugs over 5 years with positive TRAb. The TCR library was made from RNA extracted from PBMCs. This clonotype occurred many times.

The source of this sequence is a female donor with Graves disease. J is TRBJ1-1 and V is TRBV2, with a possible D match to TRBD1 (5 bases). The sample was peripheral blood mononuclear cells (PBMCs), taken when the disease was refractory, from a patient treated with antithyroid drugs. For the CDR3, the DNA is TGTGCCAGCAGTGCGGGGGGGGCTTTCTTT. Translated, it gives CASSAGGAFF. Using reference TRBV2 and TRBJ1-1 for the parts outside the CDR3, the full variable domain is EPEVTQTPSHQVTQMGQEVILRCVPISNHLYFYWYRQILGQKVEFLVSFYNNEISEKSEIFDDQFSVERPDGSNFTLKIRSTKLEDSAMYFCASSAGGAFFGQGTRLTVV.